Included here is one T cell receptor beta chain sequence, with context. Template switching with 5'RACE generated the TCR cDNA and added a universal primer site and UMIs. MiXCR was run by TCRdb on the 5' RACE reads, yielding one entry per CDR3 protein. The table records hundreds of thousands of distinct CDR3 sequences, approximately 18% of them present only once. This entry is derived from a study of T cells after yellow fever vaccination. Here the sequenced sample was PBMCs, taken before the yellow fever booster vaccination. The sequence came from a man aged 18 to 30 who received the YFV17D yellow fever vaccine.

The CDR3 nucleotides read TGTGCCAGCAGTTACTCAGGGGCTGGGGCCAACGTCCTGACTTTC. Its translation is CASSYSGAGANVLTF. The rearrangement joins TRBV6-5 to TRBJ2-6; D perhaps matches TRBD1 (5 bases). V was clipped by 0 bases and J by 2 bases, with 5 bases between them. CDR1 and CDR2 (germline): MNHEY, SVGAGI. This CDR3 is 15 amino acids long.